This T cell receptor beta chain was captured in a study of blood T cell repertoires in COVID-19. Study context: Whether acute or convalescent, the COVID-19 samples came from the United States, Italy and Spain.

Per the germline V gene, CDR1 is SGHAT and CDR2 is FQNNGV. The J segment lost 3 bases and the V segment lost 7 bases, leaving 3 bases of the junction unmatched. The CDR3 totals 12 residues. Here immunoSEQ multiplex PCR was the method, and the copy in TCRdb shows in-frame clones only, minus some. The table includes about 300,000 clones, around 85% detected once. Seattle researchers signed up patients amid active infection and tracked them longitudinally. The V call is TRBV11-2, the J call TRBJ2-7; 7 bases are shared with TRBD2. The clonotype originates from a human donor with COVID-19, enrolled during active disease. The donor label of this sample is uncertain. Sequenced material: peripheral blood. CDR3 loop: CASTRGGYEQYF. The CDR3 nucleotides are TGTGCCAGCACCCGCGGGGGCTACGAGCAGTACTTC.